The clone carrying this TCR beta chain was seen a handful of times. The sample comes from a study of human T cells and chemical hapten exposure. Time point meaning: pre-sensitization, week 0. The sample's treatment: therapeutic diphenylcyclopropenone sensitization with weekly scalp DPC. The CDR3 is made up of 16 amino acids. CDR1 is DFQATT and CDR2 is SNEGSKA in the germline V gene (reference sequence). J gave up 2 bases and V 0 bases, and 5 bases lay outside the gene matches. TCRdb re-analysed the RACE reads in MiXCR, keeping a single row per CDR3 protein. This sample has over 300,000 distinct CDR3 sequences, with roughly 5% found just once.

The receptor's source is a woman between 50 and 59 years old with alopecia areata. Some clones in this sample may be carry-over from other donors' samples. The chain combines TRBV20-1 with TRBJ2-7; 12 bases are a match to TRBD2. The sample was whole blood, taken in connection with sensitization to the hapten diphenylcyclopropenone (DPC). The DNA for the CDR3 is TGCAGTGCTAGAGATCGAGGACTAGCGGGAACCTACGAGCAGTACTTC. Protein sequence: CSARDRGLAGTYEQYF.